One and the same sample provided the 22 T cell receptor beta chains below, sequenced in a study of vaccination effects on CD4 cells after COVID-19. The antigens for these receptors are not known. The method was immunoSEQ multiplex PCR; TCRdb's version includes in-frame clones alone and lacks a portion of them. The profile shows about 45,000 clones, roughly two thirds of them singletons. Pools of viral peptides were used by the ViraFEST assay to expand antigen-specific CD4+ T cells ahead of sequencing. Subsequent to roughly 9 days of culture, CD4+ T cells were isolated. Documented for the person is a PCR-confirmed SARS-CoV-2 infection occurring between March and December 2020. The input for sequencing was CD4+ T cells from PBMCs cultured with a peptide pool, taken before COVID-19 vaccination. The receptors were gathered from a human donor who had a prior SARS-CoV-2 infection.

The chain recombines TRBV5-1 with TRBJ1-1; D perhaps matches TRBD1 (6 bases). Germline V gives CDR1 SGHRS, CDR2 YFSETQ. CDR3 length: 15 amino acids. V lost 1 base and J lost 0, with 10 bases in between. This chain's CDR3 is CASSLLGDMNTEAFF. CDR3 sequence (DNA): TGCGCCAGCAGCTTGTTGGGGGACATGAACACTGAAGCTTTCTTT.

The chain links TRBV30 to TRBJ1-2, with TRBD1 matching 11 bases. V trimming: 1 base; J trimming: 6 bases; junction bases outside the gene matches: 1. Per germline, CDR1 GTSNPN and CDR2 SVGIG (reference sequence). The CDR3 is made up of 13 amino acids. CDR3 in amino acids: CAWSAGQGDGYTF. In nucleotides, the CDR3 is TGTGCCTGGAGTGCGGGACAGGGGGATGGCTACACCTTC.

The V and J genes are TRBV5-4 and TRBJ2-3; 12 nucleotides align to TRBD2. The CDR3 is 15 amino acids. From germline, CDR1 is SGHNT and CDR2 YYREEE (reference sequence). V dropped 3 bases and J dropped 7; count of bases not matched to a gene: 6. CDR3 nucleotide sequence: TGTGCCAGCAGCTCTCGGACTAGCGGGACACATACGCAGTATTTT. Translation: CASSSRTSGTHTQYF.

The chain uses TRBV5-1 and TRBJ2-7; TRBD2 aligns across 9 bases. CDR1 SGHRS and CDR2 YFSETQ come from the germline V gene. The CDR3 spans 16 residues. V shed 4 bases, J shed 0 bases, and the junction held 8 bases outside the gene matches. The CDR3 DNA reads as TGCGCCAGCAGCCCCGATAGCGGGGGTAGCTCCTACGAGCAGTACTTC. Its translation: CASSPDSGGSSYEQYF. Drawing the rest from reference TRBV5-1 and TRBJ2-7, the complete variable domain is KAGVTQTPRYLIKTRGQQVTLSCSPISGHRSVSWYQQTPGQGLQFLFEYFSETQRNKGNFPGRFSGRQFSNSRSEMNVSTLELGDSALYLCASSPDSGGSSYEQYFGPGTRLTVT.

This clone showed up just a few times. This chain connects TRBV7-2 to TRBJ2-2; D ambiguous. Germline V gene data show CDR1 as SGHTA and CDR2 as FQGNSA. CDR3 length: 14 residues. The V end was cut by 1 base, the J end by 3 bases, with 6 bases between. The CDR3 DNA is TGTGCCAGCAGCTTAGTTGACCACACCGGGGAGCTGTTTTTT. Translated: CASSLVDHTGELFF.

The V gene is TRBV28, the J gene TRBJ1-5; maybe TRBD1 (5 bases). The CDR3 loop spans 13 amino acids. V was cut by 6 bases and J by 15 bases, with 21 bases left in between. Germline CDR1 and CDR2: MDHEN and SYDVKM. The CDR3 DNA follows: TGTGCCAGCAGCATACCCTGGGCAGGGATGCGGCATTTT. Translating it yields CASSIPWAGMRHF. Full variable domain (outside the CDR3, taken from reference TRBV28 and TRBJ1-5): DVKVTQSSRYLVKRTGEKVFLECVQDMDHENMFWYRQDPGLGLRLIYFSYDVKMKEKGDIPEGYSVSREKKERFSLILESASTNQTSMYLCASSIPWAGMRHFGDGTRLSIL.

This clone was observed a single time. The chain has TRBV6-5 and TRBJ1-2, with TRBD1 identical over 9 bases. With V trimmed by 2 bases and J by 6 bases, 10 bases remained unmatched. The CDR3 length is 16 residues. Germline V lookup: CDR1 MNHEY, CDR2 SVGAGI. The CDR3, as DNA: TGTGCCAGCAGTTACCCGGGACAGGGAAGATCTAATGGCTACACCTTC. Translating it yields CASSYPGQGRSNGYTF.

This clone was recorded a few times. The J gene is TRBJ2-2, the V gene TRBV6-5; tentatively, D is TRBD1 (5 bases). Germline CDR1 is MNHEY and CDR2 is SVGAGI. This CDR3 comprises 12 residues. The V end was cut by 5 bases, the J end by 7 bases, with 8 bases between. CDR3 nucleotide sequence: TGTGCCAGCAGTCCCCAGGGCGGGGAGCTGTTTTTT. Translation: CASSPQGGELFF.

CDR3 amino acids: CASSRDSAVYEQYF. In DNA, the CDR3 is TGTGCCAGCAGCCGCGACTCCGCGGTCTACGAGCAGTACTTC. The chain has TRBV5-4 and TRBJ2-7; no firm D call. The germline V gene has CDR1 SGHNT and CDR2 YYREEE (reference sequence). V lost 4 bases to trimming and J lost 3 bases, with 14 bases between them. The CDR3 has 14 amino acids.

This clone was counted a few times. V gene TRBV9 combines with J gene TRBJ1-3; D may be TRBD1 (5 bases). Trimming stripped 2 bases from V and 4 bases from J, with 13 bases between. The V gene's germline CDR1 is SGDLS and CDR2 YYNGEE. The CDR3 loop spans 15 amino acids. The CDR3 here is CASSVEGASGNTIYF. In DNA form, the CDR3 reads TGTGCCAGCAGCGTGGAAGGGGCGTCAGGAAACACCATATATTTT.

This chain links TRBV18 with TRBJ1-1; D might be TRBD1 (6 bases). The CDR3 has 14 amino acids. Germline-derived CDR1 and CDR2 are KGHSH and LQKENI. V was shortened by 6 bases and J by 4 bases, with 15 bases between the two germline ends. In DNA, the CDR3 is TGTGCCAGCTCCGTGGGGGGCCGTATCACTGAAGCTTTCTTT. Residues: CASSVGGRITEAFF.

This clone was found once. The chain has TRBV2 and TRBJ1-1, with unresolved D. The germline CDR1 and CDR2 sequences are SNHLY and FYNNEI. The CDR3 totals 13 residues. Deletions cut 7 bases from V and 1 base from J, with 10 bases between. CDR3 region: CASIMVSNTEAFF. As DNA, the CDR3 is TGTGCCAGCATTATGGTTTCGAACACTGAAGCTTTCTTT.

This chain links TRBV18 with TRBJ2-4; TRBD1 matches at 8 bases. CDR1 is KGHSH and CDR2 is LQKENI in the germline V gene. Trimming cost V 1 base and J 8 bases; bases outside gene matches: 7. CDR3 length: 15 amino acids. The CDR3 DNA reads TGTGCCAGCTCACCACTAACAGGGGGACAGGACATTCAGTACTTC. This translates into CASSPLTGGQDIQYF. Together with reference TRBV18 and TRBJ2-4, the CDR3 gives the full variable domain: NAGVMQNPRHLVRRRGQEARLRCSPMKGHSHVYWYRQLPEEGLKFMVYLQKENIIDESGMPKERFSAEFPKEGPSILRIQQVVRGDSAAYFCASSPLTGGQDIQYFGAGTRLSVL.

This clone was counted a single time. V is TRBV5-5 and J is TRBJ1-2; a weak D match, TRBD1 (6 bases). The CDR3 totals 14 residues. Germline loops: CDR1 SGHKS, CDR2 YYEKEE (reference sequence). With 2 bases removed from V and 4 bases from J, the gap between germline ends came to 12 bases. The CDR3, as DNA: TGTGCCAGCAGCTTTGTTGGGGGCGGCTATGGCTACACCTTC. It is translated as CASSFVGGGYGYTF.

The chain recombines TRBV5-1 with TRBJ1-3; D perhaps matches TRBD1 (6 bases). Germline V gene sequence: CDR1 SGHRS, CDR2 YFSETQ. The CDR3 covers 14 residues. V was trimmed by 4 bases and J by 4 bases, leaving 12 bases between them. The CDR3 DNA follows: TGCGCCAGCAGCCCACCCGACAGGGGAAACACCATATATTTT. This gives the protein CASSPPDRGNTIYF.

In its sample, this clone was seen a few times. V is TRBV3-1 (or the pseudogene TRBV3-2) and J is TRBJ2-5; D is uncertain. The V end lost 1 base, the J end lost 8 bases, and 11 bases lay between the germline ends. Germline lookup yields CDR1 LGHDT and CDR2 YNNKEL (reference sequence). The CDR3 is made up of 13 amino acids. The CDR3 spells CASSQADSRTQYF. In DNA form, the CDR3 reads TGTGCCAGCAGCCAAGCTGACTCCCGAACCCAGTACTTC.

The genes are TRBV7-2 and TRBJ1-6; D not certain. The germline V gene encodes CDR1 SGHTA and CDR2 FQGNSA. This CDR3 region has 14 residues. V lost 3 bases and J 9 bases, leaving 12 bases between the germline ends. CDR3: CASSLTSTGSPLHF. The CDR3 bases are TGTGCCAGCAGCTTGACGTCCACTGGTTCACCCCTCCACTTT.

The V and J genes are TRBV19 and TRBJ2-5; 7 positions agree with TRBD1. Germline assignment: CDR1 LNHDA and CDR2 SQIVND (reference sequence). Trimming took 10 bases from V and 0 from J; bases not matched to a gene: 17. The CDR3 has 17 residues. The CDR3: CATSRRQGARYQETQYF. CDR3 nucleotides: TGTGCCACCAGTAGGCGACAGGGTGCTCGGTACCAAGAGACCCAGTACTTC.

The chain uses TRBV10-3 and TRBJ2-1, with 7 bases that match TRBD2. CDR3 length: 19 residues. CDR1 is ENHRY, CDR2 SYGVKD, per germline. The junction had 11 bases not matched to a gene; V was cut back by 0 bases and J by 0 bases. The CDR3 region is CAISESLGGPNSSYNEQFF. In nucleotides, the CDR3 is TGTGCCATCAGTGAGTCACTGGGAGGGCCGAATAGCTCCTACAATGAGCAGTTCTTC.

The rearrangement links TRBV2 to TRBJ2-7; 8 bases match TRBD1. The V and J ends lost 2 bases and 4 bases, in that order; junction bases with no gene match: 13. Germline V gene lookup returns CDR1 SNHLY and CDR2 FYNNEI. The CDR3 is 17 residues long. The CDR3 DNA sequence: TGTGCCAGCAGTGAAAGACAGGGGATCGCGGAAAAATACGAGCAGTACTTC. Its translation is CASSERQGIAEKYEQYF.

The count of this clone is one. The chain carries TRBV4-2 and TRBJ2-7; D may be TRBD1 (7 bases). The CDR3 consists of 14 residues. Between the trimmed V and J ends, which lost 4 bases and 6 bases, there was a span of 16 bases. Germline V gene data show CDR1 as LGHNA and CDR2 as YNFKEQ. CDR3 sequence reads: CASSLTGTWREQYF. CDR3 nucleotide sequence: TGTGCCAGCAGCCTGACAGGGACTTGGCGCGAGCAGTACTTC.

The chain is built from TRBV5-1 and TRBJ2-5; 13 positions agree with TRBD2. Germline V gene data show CDR1 as SGHRS and CDR2 as YFSETQ. The CDR3 totals 16 residues. Trimming cost V 1 base and J 5 bases; bases outside gene matches: 5. The CDR3 region has the DNA TGCGCCAGCAGCTTGCTCGGACTAGCGGGAGCGGAGACCCAGTACTTC. Translating gives CASSLLGLAGAETQYF.